Described below is a single T cell receptor (beta chain) sequence and its context. This record belongs to a study of control samples from healthy donors and cancer patients. Germline lookup yields CDR1 MGHRA and CDR2 YSYEKL. V dropped 0 bases and J dropped 0 bases, with 12 bases sitting between them. The CDR3 length is 17 residues. Measured with immunoSEQ multiplex PCR; TCRdb has only the in-frame clones, and not every one. This sample has about 160,000 clones, with 90% to 95% found just once. The chain employs TRBV4-1 and TRBJ1-3; no clear D. This receptor was taken from a man aged 55 to 70 with colorectal cancer. Sequencing was performed on PBMCs. The CDR3 is CASSQDPAAFSGNTIYF. CDR3 DNA: TGCGCCAGCAGCCAAGATCCGGCAGCATTCTCTGGAAACACCATATATTTT.